A selection of T cell receptor beta chains follows, all from one sample in a study of T-cell reconstitution after alpha-beta-depleted transplantation in children. TCRdb called the PCR reads again in MiXCR, with one record for every CDR3 protein. The sample holds roughly 400,000 distinct CDR3 sequences, about a fifth seen once. Source: PBMCs from the stem cell graft donor, taken from the stem cell graft. The receptors were gathered from a human donor who donated a stem cell graft to a child with acute myeloid leukemia. The CDR3 runs from the conserved cysteine through the conserved F or W. D genes are given only for firm matches. Size is omitted from some rows. Given values are once, few, many or a class for expanded clones.

abundance: few; v_gene: TRBV5-5; d_gene: NA; j_gene: TRBJ2-7; CDR3aa: CASSWARDRRSYEQYF; CDR3nt: TGTGCCAGCAGCTGGGCAAGGGACCGACGCTCCTACGAGCAGTACTTC
abundance: NA; v_gene: TRBV5-1; d_gene: TRBD2; j_gene: TRBJ2-1; CDR3aa: CASSLVLAGGGGYNEQFF; CDR3nt: TGCGCCAGCAGCTTGGTGCTAGCGGGAGGGGGGGGCTACAATGAGCAGTTCTTC
abundance: many; v_gene: TRBV29-1; d_gene: TRBD2; j_gene: TRBJ2-1; CDR3aa: CSVAPRLANGEQFF; CDR3nt: TGCAGCGTTGCCCCACGACTAGCTAATGGTGAGCAGTTCTTC
abundance: many; v_gene: TRBV6-5; d_gene: NA; j_gene: TRBJ2-3; CDR3aa: CASSYDQGTDTQYF; CDR3nt: TGTGCCAGCAGTTACGACCAGGGCACAGATACGCAGTATTTT
abundance: NA; v_gene: TRBV28; d_gene: TRBD1; j_gene: TRBJ1-2; CDR3aa: CASSLGTGFYYGYTF; CDR3nt: TGTGCCAGCAGTTTGGGGACAGGTTTTTACTATGGCTACACCTTC
abundance: many; v_gene: TRBV10-3; d_gene: NA; j_gene: TRBJ2-1; CDR3aa: CAISEGGSTYNEQFF; CDR3nt: TGTGCCATCAGTGAGGGAGGGAGTACCTACAATGAGCAGTTCTTC
abundance: NA; v_gene: TRBV7-6; d_gene: NA; j_gene: TRBJ1-6; CDR3aa: CASSPGQGRFNSPLHF; CDR3nt: TGTGCCAGCAGCCCCGGCCAGGGGAGGTTCAATTCACCCCTCCACTTT
abundance: NA; v_gene: TRBV4-1; d_gene: NA; j_gene: TRBJ2-5; CDR3aa: CASSLMVDETQYF; CDR3nt: TGCGCCAGCAGCCTCATGGTGGACGAGACCCAGTACTTC
abundance: few; v_gene: TRBV21-1; d_gene: NA; j_gene: TRBJ2-2; CDR3aa: CASSKRGVGINTGELFF; CDR3nt: TGTGCCAGCAGCAAACGAGGGGTCGGGATCAACACCGGGGAGCTGTTTTTT
abundance: NA; v_gene: TRBV7-8; d_gene: NA; j_gene: TRBJ1-2; CDR3aa: CASSPRRRGDYGYTF; CDR3nt: TGTGCCAGCAGCCCCCGGCGGAGGGGGGACTATGGCTACACCTTC
abundance: few; v_gene: TRBV11-2; d_gene: NA; j_gene: TRBJ1-5; CDR3aa: CASSSLGGSGYQPQHF; CDR3nt: TGTGCCAGCAGCTCCCTCGGAGGTTCGGGGTACCAGCCCCAGCATTTT
abundance: NA; v_gene: TRBV6-1; d_gene: TRBD2; j_gene: TRBJ2-5; CDR3aa: CASSLTGWLAGGRETQYF; CDR3nt: TGTGCCAGCAGCCTGACAGGGTGGCTAGCGGGAGGTAGAGAGACCCAGTACTTC
abundance: NA; v_gene: TRBV25-1; d_gene: TRBD2; j_gene: TRBJ2-2; CDR3aa: CASSEAGVGGGELFF; CDR3nt: TGTGCCAGCAGTGAGGCGGGGGTCGGTGGCGGGGAGCTGTTTTTT
abundance: NA; v_gene: TRBV12-5; d_gene: NA; j_gene: TRBJ1-5; CDR3aa: CASGLNQAQPQHF; CDR3nt: TGTGCTAGTGGTTTGAACCAGGCTCAGCCCCAGCATTTT
abundance: NA; v_gene: TRBV4-1; d_gene: TRBD2; j_gene: TRBJ2-1; CDR3aa: CASSSSSGRMGEQFF; CDR3nt: TGCGCCAGCAGCTCCTCTAGCGGGAGGATGGGTGAGCAGTTCTTC
abundance: few; v_gene: TRBV2; d_gene: TRBD1; j_gene: TRBJ2-4; CDR3aa: CASSRADRQNIQYF; CDR3nt: TGTGCCAGCTCCCGAGCGGACAGGCAAAACATTCAGTACTTC
abundance: many; v_gene: TRBV20-1; d_gene: TRBD2; j_gene: TRBJ2-1; CDR3aa: CSASSTFGREALKYNEQFF; CDR3nt: TGCAGTGCTAGCTCTACTTTCGGGCGGGAGGCGCTTAAATACAATGAGCAGTTCTTC
abundance: NA; v_gene: TRBV29-1; d_gene: NA; j_gene: TRBJ1-2; CDR3aa: CSVSTGGYGYTF; CDR3nt: TGCAGCGTTTCTACAGGCGGGTATGGCTACACCTTC
abundance: NA; v_gene: TRBV12-3/TRBV12-4; d_gene: TRBD2; j_gene: TRBJ2-1; CDR3aa: CASSLLLAGGPGYNEQFF; CDR3nt: TGTGCCAGCAGTTTACTGCTAGCGGGAGGGCCGGGCTACAATGAGCAGTTCTTC
abundance: few; v_gene: TRBV7-3; d_gene: NA; j_gene: TRBJ2-1; CDR3aa: CASSLRAGTDEQFF; CDR3nt: TGTGCCAGCAGCTTAAGGGCGGGGACCGATGAGCAGTTCTTC
abundance: NA; v_gene: TRBV3-1; d_gene: TRBD2; j_gene: TRBJ2-5; CDR3aa: CASPSGRSETQYF; CDR3nt: TGTGCCAGCCCTAGCGGGAGATCGGAGACCCAGTACTTC
abundance: few; v_gene: TRBV7-2; d_gene: TRBD2; j_gene: TRBJ2-5; CDR3aa: CASSLGRESEETQYF; CDR3nt: TGTGCCAGCAGCTTGGGGCGGGAGAGTGAGGAGACCCAGTACTTC
abundance: once; v_gene: TRBV10-3; d_gene: TRBD2; j_gene: TRBJ2-3; CDR3aa: CAISEGGSNTDTQYF; CDR3nt: TGTGCCATCAGTGAAGGCGGGAGCAACACAGATACGCAGTATTTT
abundance: NA; v_gene: TRBV5-1; d_gene: NA; j_gene: TRBJ2-7; CDR3aa: CASSFRGGPSEQYF; CDR3nt: TGCGCCAGCAGCTTTCGTGGGGGGCCGAGCGAGCAGTACTTC
abundance: NA; v_gene: TRBV7-9; d_gene: TRBD1; j_gene: TRBJ2-4; CDR3aa: CASSLGGQEKNIQYF; CDR3nt: TGTGCCAGCAGCTTAGGCGGACAGGAAAAAAACATTCAGTACTTC
abundance: few; v_gene: TRBV15; d_gene: NA; j_gene: TRBJ2-2; CDR3aa: CATSRGSDLKARGELFF; CDR3nt: TGTGCCACCAGCAGAGGCAGCGATCTCAAGGCTCGCGGGGAGCTGTTTTTT
abundance: NA; v_gene: TRBV6-1; d_gene: NA; j_gene: TRBJ2-7; CDR3aa: CASSEGLRPYYEQYF; CDR3nt: TGTGCCAGCAGTGAAGGTCTTAGACCCTACTACGAGCAGTACTTC
abundance: NA; v_gene: TRBV24-1; d_gene: NA; j_gene: TRBJ2-1; CDR3aa: CATSGTARSYNEQFF; CDR3nt: TGTGCCACCAGTGGTACAGCCCGCTCCTACAATGAGCAGTTCTTC
abundance: NA; v_gene: TRBV5-1; d_gene: TRBD2; j_gene: TRBJ2-5; CDR3aa: CASSSAGGGTQYF; CDR3nt: TGCGCCAGCAGTTCAGCGGGAGGAGGGACCCAGTACTTC
abundance: few; v_gene: TRBV12-3/TRBV12-4; d_gene: TRBD1; j_gene: TRBJ2-6; CDR3aa: CASTSGTGSTGANVLTF; CDR3nt: TGTGCCAGCACCTCCGGGACAGGGTCGACGGGGGCCAACGTCCTGACTTTC
abundance: few; v_gene: TRBV12-3/TRBV12-4; d_gene: TRBD2; j_gene: TRBJ2-1; CDR3aa: CASSFVSGSGNEQFF; CDR3nt: TGTGCCAGCAGTTTTGTTAGCGGGAGTGGGAATGAGCAGTTCTTC
abundance: NA; v_gene: TRBV7-9; d_gene: NA; j_gene: TRBJ2-7; CDR3aa: CASSSIDRGSDEQYF; CDR3nt: TGTGCCAGCAGCTCAATTGATAGGGGTTCCGACGAGCAGTACTTC
abundance: few; v_gene: TRBV27; d_gene: TRBD2; j_gene: TRBJ2-7; CDR3aa: CASSLTGLVYYEQYF; CDR3nt: TGTGCCAGCAGTCTCACGGGACTAGTATACTACGAGCAGTACTTC
abundance: many; v_gene: TRBV6-5; d_gene: NA; j_gene: TRBJ2-5; CDR3aa: CASSYSDSRAVETQYF; CDR3nt: TGTGCCAGCAGTTACTCGGACTCTAGGGCGGTGGAGACCCAGTACTTC
abundance: few; v_gene: TRBV27; d_gene: NA; j_gene: TRBJ1-2; CDR3aa: CASSLRQQKAGYTF; CDR3nt: TGTGCCAGCAGTTTAAGACAACAGAAGGCTGGCTACACCTTC
abundance: few; v_gene: TRBV6-5; d_gene: NA; j_gene: TRBJ2-3; CDR3aa: CASSYGQVEDTQYF; CDR3nt: TGTGCCAGCAGTTACGGCCAGGTCGAAGATACGCAGTATTTT
abundance: few; v_gene: TRBV20-1; d_gene: NA; j_gene: TRBJ1-1; CDR3aa: CSARKGITEAFF; CDR3nt: TGCAGTGCTAGAAAGGGTATTACTGAAGCTTTCTTT
abundance: NA; v_gene: TRBV5-1; d_gene: TRBD1; j_gene: TRBJ2-7; CDR3aa: CASKTSDRALYEQYF; CDR3nt: TGCGCCAGCAAGACATCGGACAGGGCCCTCTACGAGCAGTACTTC
abundance: few; v_gene: TRBV6-5; d_gene: TRBD1; j_gene: TRBJ1-2; CDR3aa: CASSRTGKGYTF; CDR3nt: TGTGCCAGCAGCCGGACAGGGAAGGGCTACACCTTC
abundance: NA; v_gene: TRBV2; d_gene: TRBD1; j_gene: TRBJ1-1; CDR3aa: CASKLRTGNFLNTEAFF; CDR3nt: TGTGCCAGCAAGTTAAGGACAGGCAACTTTTTGAACACTGAAGCTTTCTTT